The subject of this entry is one TCR beta chain. The sample is drawn from a study of blood T cell repertoires in COVID-19. As processed by the authors: Amplification of reference gene primers provided the estimated nucleated cell counts. Here immunoSEQ multiplex PCR was the method, and the copy in TCRdb shows in-frame clones only, minus some. The DNA was the basis for D and trimming; V, J and clone size are from that table. This sample yields under 250,000 clones, of which approximately 82% are seen a single time; 3.6% belongs to the top ten. Looked up from germline, CDR1 is SQVTM and CDR2 is ANQGSEA. V was trimmed by 1 base and J by 6 bases, leaving 9 bases between them. The CDR3 is 13 residues long.

The sequence derives from a woman aged 80 or older with acute or convalescent COVID-19. The V call is TRBV29-1, the J call TRBJ2-2, with D possibly TRBD1 on 5 matching bases. Sequences were obtained from peripheral blood. Written as DNA, the CDR3 is TGCAGCGTTGAAGTAAGGGGCGCCGGGGAGCTGTTTTTT. Translation: CSVEVRGAGELFF.